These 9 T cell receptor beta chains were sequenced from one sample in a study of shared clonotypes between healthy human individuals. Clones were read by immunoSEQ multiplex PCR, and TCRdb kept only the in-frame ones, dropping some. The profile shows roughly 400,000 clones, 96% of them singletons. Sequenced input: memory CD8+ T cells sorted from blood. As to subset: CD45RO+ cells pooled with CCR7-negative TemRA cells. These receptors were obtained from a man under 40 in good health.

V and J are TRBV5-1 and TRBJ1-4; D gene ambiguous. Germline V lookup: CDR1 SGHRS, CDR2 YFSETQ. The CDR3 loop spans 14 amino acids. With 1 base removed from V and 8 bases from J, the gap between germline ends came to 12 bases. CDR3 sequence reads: CASSLWGSREKLFF. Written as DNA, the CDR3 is TGCGCCAGCAGCTTGTGGGGATCACGGGAAAAACTGTTTTTT.

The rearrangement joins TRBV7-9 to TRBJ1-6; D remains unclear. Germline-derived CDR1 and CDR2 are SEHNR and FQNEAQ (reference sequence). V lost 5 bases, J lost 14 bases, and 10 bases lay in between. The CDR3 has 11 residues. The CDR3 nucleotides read TGTGCCAGCAGCCCTATTGGAGCCCTCCACTTT. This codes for CASSPIGALHF.

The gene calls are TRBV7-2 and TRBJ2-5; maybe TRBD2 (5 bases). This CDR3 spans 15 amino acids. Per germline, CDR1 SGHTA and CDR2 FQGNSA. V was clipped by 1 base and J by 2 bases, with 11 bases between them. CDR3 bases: TGTGCCAGCAGCTTAGGTGGGAGTAGGCAAGAGACCCAGTACTTC. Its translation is CASSLGGSRQETQYF.

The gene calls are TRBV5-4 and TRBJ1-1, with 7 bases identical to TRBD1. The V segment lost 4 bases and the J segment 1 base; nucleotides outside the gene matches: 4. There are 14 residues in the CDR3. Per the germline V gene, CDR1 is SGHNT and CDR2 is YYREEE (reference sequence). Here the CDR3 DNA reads TGTGCCAGCAGCCGTGGACAGGCGAACACTGAAGCTTTCTTT. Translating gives CASSRGQANTEAFF.

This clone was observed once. The CDR3 spells CTSSSGPLVHEQFF. The DNA of the CDR3 is TGCACCAGCAGCTCCGGGCCCCTAGTACATGAGCAGTTCTTC. V is TRBV1 and J is TRBJ2-1. TRBV1 is recorded as a pseudogene. The CDR3 extends over 14 amino acids.

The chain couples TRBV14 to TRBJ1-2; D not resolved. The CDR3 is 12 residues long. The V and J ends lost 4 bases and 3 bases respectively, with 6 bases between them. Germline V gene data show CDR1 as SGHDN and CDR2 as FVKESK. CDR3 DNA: TGTGCCAGCAGCCGCGGACACTATGGCTACACCTTC. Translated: CASSRGHYGYTF.

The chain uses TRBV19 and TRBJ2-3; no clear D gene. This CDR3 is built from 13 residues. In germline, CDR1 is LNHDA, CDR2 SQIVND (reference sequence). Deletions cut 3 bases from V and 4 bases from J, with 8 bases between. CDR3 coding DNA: TGTGCCAGTAGTATCTTACCTGCAGATACGCAGTATTTT. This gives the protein CASSILPADTQYF.

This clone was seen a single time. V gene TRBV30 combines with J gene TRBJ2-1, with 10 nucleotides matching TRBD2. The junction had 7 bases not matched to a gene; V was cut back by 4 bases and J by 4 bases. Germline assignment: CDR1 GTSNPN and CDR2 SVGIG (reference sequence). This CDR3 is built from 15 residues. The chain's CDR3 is CAWKSSSGRYNEQFF. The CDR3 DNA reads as TGTGCCTGGAAGTCTTCTAGCGGGAGATACAATGAGCAGTTCTTC.

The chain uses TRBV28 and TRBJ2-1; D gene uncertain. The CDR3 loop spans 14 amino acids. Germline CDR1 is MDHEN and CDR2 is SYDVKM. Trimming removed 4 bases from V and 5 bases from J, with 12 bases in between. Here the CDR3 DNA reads TGTGCCAGCAGTTCGCCCCGAGAAGACAATGAGCAGTTCTTC. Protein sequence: CASSSPREDNEQFF.